These 25 T cell receptor beta chains were all obtained from the same sample, sequenced in a study of shared clonotypes between healthy human individuals. The repertoire was sequenced with immunoSEQ multiplex PCR; TCRdb's copy has only in-frame clones and lacks some. The sample shows 850,000 to 1,200,000 clones, roughly 75% of them seen only once. Specimen: memory CD4+ T cells sorted from blood. This sample's subset: CD45RA-negative fraction. Every receptor here comes from a man younger than 30 in good health.

This sequence joins TRBV5-8 and TRBJ1-5; D call uncertain. V lost 6 bases and J 1 base, leaving 11 bases between the germline ends. The CDR3 extends over 14 amino acids. The V gene's germline CDR1 is SGHTS and CDR2 YDEGEE. CDR3 nucleotide sequence: TGTGCCAGCAAGGTTTGGGGAAGCAATCAGCCCCAGCATTTT. Its protein is CASKVWGSNQPQHF.

This sequence joins TRBV4-1 and TRBJ1-6; D gene unclear. V shed 1 base and J shed 11 bases, with 6 bases lying between them. The CDR3 runs 12 residues. Germline loops: CDR1 MGHRA, CDR2 YSYEKL. The CDR3 DNA sequence: TGCGCCAGCAGCCAAGTCGGGCCACCCCTCCACTTT. It translates to CASSQVGPPLHF.

This clone was counted once. The genes are TRBV28 and TRBJ1-2, with D possibly matching TRBD1 (6 bases). V lost 6 bases and J 0 bases, leaving 14 bases between the germline ends. Germline CDR1 reads MDHEN; CDR2 reads SYDVKM. This CDR3 has 15 residues. The CDR3 region has the DNA TGTGCCAGCAGAAAGCCCAGGGGCCCTAACTATGGCTACACCTTC. It is translated as CASRKPRGPNYGYTF.

This clone was observed once. The CDR3 DNA reads as TGCGCCAGCAGCTCACCTTCCGAGACTGAAGCTTTCTTT. Amino acid sequence: CASSSPSETEAFF. This sequence joins TRBV5-1 and TRBJ1-1; D remains unclear. V was trimmed by 3 bases and J by 5 bases, leaving 11 bases between them. Germline lookup yields CDR1 SGHRS and CDR2 YFSETQ. The CDR3 extends over 13 amino acids. Variable domain in full (rest from reference TRBV5-1 and TRBJ1-1): KAGVTQTPRYLIKTRGQQVTLSCSPISGHRSVSWYQQTPGQGLQFLFEYFSETQRNKGNFPGRFSGRQFSNSRSEMNVSTLELGDSALYLCASSSPSETEAFFGQGTRLTVV.

This clone was counted only a few times. The rearrangement joins TRBV6-5 to TRBJ1-6; tentatively, D is TRBD1 (5 bases). Germline V gene sequence: CDR1 MNHEY, CDR2 SVGAGI. The germline V and J ends were trimmed by 8 bases and 7 bases, with 12 bases remaining between them. The CDR3 runs 13 residues. CDR3 in amino acids: CASASAGNSPLHF. Written as DNA, the CDR3 is TGTGCCAGCGCATCGGCAGGGAATTCACCCCTCCACTTT.

This clone showed up just once. The chain carries TRBV5-1 and TRBJ2-7; D is unresolved. Trimming cost V 4 bases and J 5 bases, with 22 bases left between them. CDR1 is SGHRS, CDR2 YFSETQ, per germline. This CDR3 region has 16 residues. The CDR3 coding sequence is TGCGCCAGCAGCCTGGGTGATGAGAGGCAAAAGCACGAGCAGTACTTC. Translation gives CASSLGDERQKHEQYF.

The chain links TRBV14 to TRBJ1-5, with D perhaps TRBD1 (6 bases). Germline assignment: CDR1 SGHDN and CDR2 FVKESK. Trimming cost V 2 bases and J 4 bases, with 6 bases left between them. The CDR3 has 13 amino acids. The CDR3, as DNA: TGTGCCAGCAGCCAAACAGGGAATCAGCCCCAGCATTTT. It is translated as CASSQTGNQPQHF.

Points on this clone: The junction does not match germline at one end; this may be a read error. This sample includes further DNA sequences coding for the same CDR3. This sequence joins TRBV6-5 and TRBJ1-1; D gene ambiguous. This CDR3 region has 14 residues. The germline V gene has CDR1 MNHEY and CDR2 SVGAGI. The CDR3 reads CASNFGTGNTEAFF. The CDR3 DNA follows: TGTGCCAGCAACTTTGGAACCGGGAACACTGAGGCTTTCTTT.

CDR3 sequence reads: CAISGRDSGNTIYF. For the CDR3, the DNA is TGTGCCATCAGTGGACGGGACTCTGGAAACACCATATATTTT. The rearrangement uses TRBV10-3 and TRBJ1-3; the D is unclear. The CDR3 consists of 14 residues. Trimming shortened V by 4 bases and J by 0 bases, and 7 bases separated the two germline ends. Germline V lookup: CDR1 ENHRY, CDR2 SYGVKD.

The J gene is TRBJ1-2, the V gene TRBV5-1; D is unresolved. Germline V gene lookup returns CDR1 SGHRS and CDR2 YFSETQ. This CDR3 contains 13 residues. V shed 0 bases and J shed 7 bases, with 10 bases lying between them. As DNA, the CDR3 is TGCGCCAGCAGCTTGGCCAGCGCTATTGGCTACACCTTC. Translated, it gives CASSLASAIGYTF.

This clone turned up a few times. The V call is TRBV15, the J call TRBJ1-5; 8 nucleotides line up with TRBD1. Germline CDR1 reads LNHNV; CDR2 reads YYDKDF (reference sequence). The CDR3 sequence is 16 residues long. V lost 3 bases, J lost 2 bases, and 6 bases stayed unmatched. CDR3 amino acids: CATSSEIQGGNQPQHF. CDR3 DNA: TGTGCCACCAGCAGTGAGATACAGGGGGGCAATCAGCCCCAGCATTTT.

The genes are TRBV6-1 and TRBJ1-5; a weak D match, TRBD1 (5 bases). This CDR3 is 16 amino acids long. Germline-derived CDR1 and CDR2 are MNHNS and SASEGT. Trimming removed 0 bases at V and 4 bases at J, with 13 bases between. The CDR3 DNA reads TGTGCCAGCAGTGAAGCGGGGGGGTTGGGGAATCAGCCCCAGCATTTT. Translation gives CASSEAGGLGNQPQHF.

This clone has just one count. CDR3 sequence (DNA): TGTGCCAGTAGTATCCCCCCTGGGGGTCGTATAACCGGGGAGCTGTTTTTT. It codes for CASSIPPGGRITGELFF. The chain is built from TRBV19 and TRBJ2-2; D may match TRBD1 or TRBD2 (5 bases each). The V end was cut by 3 bases, the J end by 5 bases, with 19 bases between. Germline V gives CDR1 LNHDA, CDR2 SQIVND (reference sequence). This CDR3 has 17 residues. Looking up the rest from reference TRBV19 and TRBJ2-2 gives the full variable domain: DGGITQSPKYLFRKEGQNVTLSCEQNLNHDAMYWYRQDPGQGLRLIYYSQIVNDFQKGDIAEGYSVSREKKESFPLTVTSAQKNPTAFYLCASSIPPGGRITGELFFGEGSRLTVL.

This chain uses TRBV14 with TRBJ1-1, with D possibly being TRBD1 (6 bases). Germline V gene sequence: CDR1 SGHDN, CDR2 FVKESK. The CDR3 runs 13 residues. Trimming cost V 2 bases and J 4 bases, with 8 bases left between them. The chain's CDR3 is CASSQKGGTEAFF. DNA of the CDR3: TGTGCCAGCAGCCAAAAGGGGGGCACTGAAGCTTTCTTT.

The genes are TRBV28 and TRBJ2-6; 7 bases align to TRBD1. The CDR3 extends over 21 amino acids. Unmatched junction bases numbered 24, after V lost 6 bases and J lost 4 bases. CDR1 and CDR2 (germline): MDHEN, SYDVKM. The CDR3 loop reads CASRRWAGGTFSYSGANVLTF. DNA of the CDR3: TGTGCCAGCAGACGTTGGGCAGGGGGTACGTTCTCGTATTCGGGGGCCAACGTCCTGACTTTC. Complete variable domain (other parts from reference TRBV28 and TRBJ2-6): DVKVTQSSRYLVKRTGEKVFLECVQDMDHENMFWYRQDPGLGLRLIYFSYDVKMKEKGDIPEGYSVSREKKERFSLILESASTNQTSMYLCASRRWAGGTFSYSGANVLTFGAGSRLTVL.

This clone has only a few counts. V usage is TRBV19 and J usage is TRBJ1-1, with unresolved D. The V end was cut by 6 bases, the J end by 3 bases, with 11 bases between. This CDR3 has 13 residues. Germline V gene lookup returns CDR1 LNHDA and CDR2 SQIVND (reference sequence). Here the CDR3 DNA reads TGTGCCAGTAGGTCTCTGTGGGACACTGAAGCTTTCTTT. The encoded protein is CASRSLWDTEAFF.

This rearrangement joins TRBV25-1 to TRBJ2-1, with 9 bases aligning to TRBD2. Germline-derived CDR1 and CDR2 are MGHDK and SYGVNS. The trim removed 1 base at V and 7 bases at J, leaving 8 bases unmatched. The CDR3 loop spans 16 amino acids. CDR3 coding DNA: TGTGCCAGCAGTGAATGGGGCGGGGGGGCCGAGAATGAGCAGTTCTTC. Translated: CASSEWGGGAENEQFF.

The rearrangement joins TRBV2 to TRBJ2-1; D may be TRBD2 (7 bases). V lost 3 bases and J lost 12, with 24 bases in between. This CDR3 has 16 amino acids. From germline, CDR1 is SNHLY and CDR2 FYNNEI. The CDR3 coding sequence is TGTGCCAGCAGTGATATAGCGGTCGCCGGGGGAGGGGGGCAGTTCTTC. Translated, it gives CASSDIAVAGGGGQFF.

The sample holds a few counts of this clone. The chain has TRBV6-1 and TRBJ1-1; 7 bases fit TRBD1. Germline V lookup: CDR1 MNHNS, CDR2 SASEGT. Germline trimming cut 5 bases from V and 2 bases from J; bases unmatched to any gene: 2. This CDR3 is built from 13 residues. DNA of the CDR3: TGTGCCAGCAGTAGGGACAGTAACACTGAAGCTTTCTTT. The encoded protein is CASSRDSNTEAFF.

Of note for this clone: A read error may be the cause here, since a much bigger clone is one base away. The J gene is TRBJ2-1, the V gene TRBV7-9, with TRBD1 matching 10 bases. The CDR3 spans 15 residues. Germline V CDR1 and CDR2: SEHNR, FQNEAQ (reference sequence). The junction had 4 bases not matched to a gene; V was cut back by 6 bases and J by 2 bases. CDR3 bases: TGTGCCAGCAGTTACGACAGGGGGCCCTACAATGAGCAGTTCTTC. This encodes CASSYDRGPYNEQFF.

This chain joins TRBV19 and TRBJ2-1, with D maybe TRBD1 (6 bases). V lost 5 bases, J lost 3 bases, and 11 bases lay in between. This CDR3 has 14 amino acids. The germline gives CDR1 LNHDA, CDR2 SQIVND (reference sequence). The CDR3 sequence: CASSHGTLYNEQFF. In DNA, the CDR3 is TGTGCCAGTAGTCACGGGACACTCTACAATGAGCAGTTCTTC.

This chain joins TRBV18 and TRBJ1-6, with 12 bases matching TRBD1. The CDR3 covers 15 residues. Germline loops: CDR1 KGHSH, CDR2 LQKENI. The trim removed 4 bases at V and 10 bases at J, leaving 5 bases unmatched. CDR3 in DNA: TGTGCCAGCTCACGGGACAGGGGGCGCGGGTCACCCCTCCACTTT. It translates to CASSRDRGRGSPLHF.

This clone was recorded many times. This chain joins TRBV12-2 and TRBJ1-1. TRBV12-2 is labeled a pseudogene. The CDR3 sequence is 18 residues long. This CDR3 reads CASRLAHLSASRGTEAFF. CDR3 bases: TGTGCAAGTCGCTTAGCGCACTTGTCTGCCTCTCGGGGCACTGAAGCTTTCTTT.

The sample holds a few counts of this clone. V and J are TRBV7-6 and TRBJ1-1, with D possibly matching TRBD1 (5 bases). Germline loops: CDR1 SGHVS, CDR2 FNYEAQ. This CDR3 comprises 15 residues. Trimming cost V 10 bases and J 1 base, with 19 bases left between them. CDR3 residues: CATTRQGGGNTEAFF. CDR3 sequence (DNA): TGTGCCACAACCAGGCAGGGTGGGGGGAACACTGAAGCTTTCTTT. The whole variable domain, remainder taken from reference TRBV7-6 and TRBJ1-1, is GAGVSQSPRYKVTKRGQDVALRCDPISGHVSLYWYRQALGQGPEFLTYFNYEAQQDKSGLPNDRFSAERPEGSISTLTIQRTEQRDSAMYRCATTRQGGGNTEAFFGQGTRLTVV.

This clone has more than one count but fewer than ten. The chain combines TRBV7-2 with TRBJ2-2; the D gene is possibly TRBD1 (5 bases). CDR1 and CDR2 from the germline V gene are SGHTA and FQGNSA. V was shortened by 5 bases and J by 2 bases, with 6 bases between the two germline ends. This CDR3 comprises 13 residues. The CDR3 here is CASSQGNTGELFF. The CDR3 nucleotides read TGTGCCAGCAGCCAGGGAAACACCGGGGAGCTGTTTTTT. Variable domain in full (rest from reference TRBV7-2 and TRBJ2-2): GAGVSQSPSNKVTEKGKDVELRCDPISGHTALYWYRQSLGQGLEFLIYFQGNSAPDKSGLPSDRFSAERTGGSVSTLTIQRTQQEDSAVYLCASSQGNTGELFFGEGSRLTVL.